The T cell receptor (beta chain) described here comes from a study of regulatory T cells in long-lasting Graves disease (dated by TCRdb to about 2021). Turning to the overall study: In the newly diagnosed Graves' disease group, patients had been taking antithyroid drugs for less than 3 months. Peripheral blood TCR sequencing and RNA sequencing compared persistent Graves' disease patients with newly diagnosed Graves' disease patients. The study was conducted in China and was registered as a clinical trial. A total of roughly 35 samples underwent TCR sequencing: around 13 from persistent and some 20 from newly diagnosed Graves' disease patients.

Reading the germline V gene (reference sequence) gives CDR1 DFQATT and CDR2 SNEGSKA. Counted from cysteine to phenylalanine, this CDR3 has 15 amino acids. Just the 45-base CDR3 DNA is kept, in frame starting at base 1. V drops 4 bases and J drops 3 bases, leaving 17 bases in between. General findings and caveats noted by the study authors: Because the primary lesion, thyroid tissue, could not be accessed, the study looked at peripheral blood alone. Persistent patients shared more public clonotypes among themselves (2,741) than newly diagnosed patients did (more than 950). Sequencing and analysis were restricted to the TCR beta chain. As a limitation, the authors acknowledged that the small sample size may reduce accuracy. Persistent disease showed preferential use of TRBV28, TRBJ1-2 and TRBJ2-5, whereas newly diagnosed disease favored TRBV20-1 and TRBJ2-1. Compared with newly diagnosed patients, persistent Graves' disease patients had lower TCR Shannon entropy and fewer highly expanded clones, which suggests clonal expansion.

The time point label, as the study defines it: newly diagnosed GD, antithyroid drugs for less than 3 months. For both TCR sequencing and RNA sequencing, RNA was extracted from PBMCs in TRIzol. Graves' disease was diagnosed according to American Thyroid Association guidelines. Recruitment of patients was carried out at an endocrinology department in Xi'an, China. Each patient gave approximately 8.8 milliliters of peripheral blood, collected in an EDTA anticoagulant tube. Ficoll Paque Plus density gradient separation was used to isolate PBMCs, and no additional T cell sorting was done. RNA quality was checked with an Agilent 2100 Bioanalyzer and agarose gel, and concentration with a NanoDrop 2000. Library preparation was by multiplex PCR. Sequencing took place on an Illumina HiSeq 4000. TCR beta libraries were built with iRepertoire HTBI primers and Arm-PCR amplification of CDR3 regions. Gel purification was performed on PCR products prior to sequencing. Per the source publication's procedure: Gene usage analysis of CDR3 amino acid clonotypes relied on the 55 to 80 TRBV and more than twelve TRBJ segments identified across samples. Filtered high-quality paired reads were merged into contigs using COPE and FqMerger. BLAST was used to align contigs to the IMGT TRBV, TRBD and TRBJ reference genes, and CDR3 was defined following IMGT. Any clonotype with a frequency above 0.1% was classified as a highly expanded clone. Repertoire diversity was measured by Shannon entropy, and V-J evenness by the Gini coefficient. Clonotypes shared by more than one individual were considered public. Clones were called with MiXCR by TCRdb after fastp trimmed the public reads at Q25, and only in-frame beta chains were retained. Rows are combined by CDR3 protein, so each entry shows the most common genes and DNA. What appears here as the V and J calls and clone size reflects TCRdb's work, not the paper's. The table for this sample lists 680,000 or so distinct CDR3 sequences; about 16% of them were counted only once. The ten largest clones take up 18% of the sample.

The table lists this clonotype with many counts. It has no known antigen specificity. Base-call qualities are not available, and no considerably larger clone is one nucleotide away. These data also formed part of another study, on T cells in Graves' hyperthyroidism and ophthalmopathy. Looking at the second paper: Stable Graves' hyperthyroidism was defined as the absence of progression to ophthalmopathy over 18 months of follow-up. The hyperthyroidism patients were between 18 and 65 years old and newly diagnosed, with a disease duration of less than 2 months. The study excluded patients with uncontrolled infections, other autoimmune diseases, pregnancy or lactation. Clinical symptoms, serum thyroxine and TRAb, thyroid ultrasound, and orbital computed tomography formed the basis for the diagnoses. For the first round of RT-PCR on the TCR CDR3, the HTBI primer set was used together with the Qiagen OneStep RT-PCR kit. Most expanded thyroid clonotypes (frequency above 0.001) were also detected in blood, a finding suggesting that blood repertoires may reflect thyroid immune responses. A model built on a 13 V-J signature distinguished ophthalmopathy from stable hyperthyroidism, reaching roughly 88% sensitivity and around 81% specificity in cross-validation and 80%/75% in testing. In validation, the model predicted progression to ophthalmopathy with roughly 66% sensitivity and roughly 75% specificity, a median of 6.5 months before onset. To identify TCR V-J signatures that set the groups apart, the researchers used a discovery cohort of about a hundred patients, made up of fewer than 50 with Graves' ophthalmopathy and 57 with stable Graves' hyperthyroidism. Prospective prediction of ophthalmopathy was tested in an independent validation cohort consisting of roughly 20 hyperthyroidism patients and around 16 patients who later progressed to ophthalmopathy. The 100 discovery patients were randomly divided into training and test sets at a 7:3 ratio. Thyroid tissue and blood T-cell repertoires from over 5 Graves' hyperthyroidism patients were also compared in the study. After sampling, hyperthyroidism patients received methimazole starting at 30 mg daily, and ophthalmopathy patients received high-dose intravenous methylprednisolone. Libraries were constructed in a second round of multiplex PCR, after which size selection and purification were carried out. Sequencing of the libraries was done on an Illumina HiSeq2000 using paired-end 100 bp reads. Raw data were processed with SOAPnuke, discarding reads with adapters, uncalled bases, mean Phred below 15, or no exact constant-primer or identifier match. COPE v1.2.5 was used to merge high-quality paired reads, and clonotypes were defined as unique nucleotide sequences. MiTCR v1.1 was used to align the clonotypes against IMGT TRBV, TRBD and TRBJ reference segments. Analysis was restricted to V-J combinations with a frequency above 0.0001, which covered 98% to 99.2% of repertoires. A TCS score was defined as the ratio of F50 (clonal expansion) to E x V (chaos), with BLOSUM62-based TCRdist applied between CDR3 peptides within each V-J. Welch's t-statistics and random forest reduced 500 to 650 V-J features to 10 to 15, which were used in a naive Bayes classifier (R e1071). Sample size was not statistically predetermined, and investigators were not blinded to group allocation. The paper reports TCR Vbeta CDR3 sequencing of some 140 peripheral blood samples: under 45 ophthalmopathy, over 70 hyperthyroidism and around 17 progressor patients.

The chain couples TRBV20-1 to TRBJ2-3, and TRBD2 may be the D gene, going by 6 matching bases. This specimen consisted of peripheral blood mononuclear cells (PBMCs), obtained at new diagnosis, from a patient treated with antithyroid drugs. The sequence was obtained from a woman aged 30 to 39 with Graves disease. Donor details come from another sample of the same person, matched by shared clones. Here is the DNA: TGCAGTGCTATGTCGGGGGACGGGACTACAGATACGCAGTATTTT. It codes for CSAMSGDGTTDTQYF.